The 8 T cell receptor beta chains listed next were all sequenced from one sample in a study of blood T cells in healthy people across ages. With a J-beta primer mix and a sample-barcoded 5' primer, a second PCR ran about 6 to 11 cycles. TCRdb independently ran MiXCR on the 5' RACE reads; one entry per CDR3 protein. Seen here are some 640,000 distinct CDR3 sequences, 49% observed once, and the top ten hold around a third. The sequenced sample was blood. These receptors all stem from a woman in her sixties or seventies in good health.

The chain joins TRBV12-3 or TRBV12-4 to TRBJ2-1; unclear D gene. Trimming took off 6 bases at V and 10 bases at J, with 13 bases between the two ends. The CDR3 is made up of 12 amino acids. This CDR3 is CASRLRPEEQFF. For the CDR3, the DNA is TGTGCCAGCAGATTGAGGCCAGAGGAGCAGTTCTTC.

The CDR3 spells CASSVWVGRGGLTKYEQYF. The CDR3 coding sequence is TGTGCCAGCAGCGTTTGGGTGGGGCGGGGCGGTTTGACAAAATACGAGCAGTACTTC. The chain links TRBV12-3 or TRBV12-4 to TRBJ2-7, with a tentative D call TRBD2 (6 bases). Trimming stripped 6 bases from V and 4 bases from J, with 31 bases between. The CDR3 is 19 residues long.

This clonotype was seen more than once but under ten times. The chain has TRBV28 and TRBJ2-7; D uncertain. Trimming shortened V by 6 bases and J by 0 bases, and 12 bases separated the two germline ends. CDR3 length equals 14 residues. CDR1 is MDHEN and CDR2 is SYDVKM in the germline V gene. The CDR3, as DNA: TGTGCCAGCAGACCCGACGCCGACTCCTACGAGCAGTACTTC. This translates into CASRPDADSYEQYF.

The chain carries TRBV9 and TRBJ2-7, with TRBD1 identical over 8 bases. Germline CDR1 and CDR2: SGDLS and YYNGEE. The CDR3 is 12 amino acids. The V and J ends lost 7 bases and 5 bases, in that order; junction bases with no gene match: 5. CDR3 coding DNA: TGTGCCAGCGGAGACAGGGGCGACGAGCAGTACTTC. Protein: CASGDRGDEQYF.

This clonotype was found a few times. This sequence joins TRBV6-5 and TRBJ2-1; D perhaps matches TRBD2 (6 bases). The CDR3 length is 15 residues. V lost 2 bases, J lost 7 bases, and 15 bases lay in between. Germline V gene sequence: CDR1 MNHEY, CDR2 SVGAGI. CDR3 nucleotide sequence: TGTGCCAGCAGTTACGGCGGGACGACAAGGAATGAGCAGTTCTTC. This translates into CASSYGGTTRNEQFF.

The chain employs TRBV28 and TRBJ1-4; no reliable D call. V lost 3 bases to trimming and J lost 3 bases, with 11 bases between them. Germline V gene data show CDR1 as MDHEN and CDR2 as SYDVKM. There are 15 residues in the CDR3. Here the CDR3 reads CASSFFGIANEKLFF. In DNA form, the CDR3 reads TGTGCCAGCAGTTTCTTCGGGATAGCTAATGAAAAACTGTTTTTT.

A few counts support this clonotype. CDR3 in DNA: TGCAGTGCTAGCCCCAGTAGGCCTGAAGCTTTCTTT. Translated, it gives CSASPSRPEAFF. The V call is TRBV20-1, the J call TRBJ1-1; D not resolved. The germline V and J ends were trimmed by 3 bases and 6 bases, with 11 bases remaining between them. The CDR3 sequence is 12 residues long. The germline V gene has CDR1 DFQATT and CDR2 SNEGSKA (reference sequence).

This clonotype was picked up a small number of times. This sequence joins TRBV3-1 and TRBJ2-7; no clear D. The germline gives CDR1 LGHDT, CDR2 YNNKEL (reference sequence). The CDR3 contains 12 residues. V gave up 4 bases and J gave up 2 bases, with 6 bases separating them. The CDR3 DNA follows: TGTGCCAGCAGCCGTACGCCCTACGAGCAGTACTTC. Encoded protein: CASSRTPYEQYF.